This TCR beta chain was identified during a study of CD8+CD57+ T cells in acquired aplastic anemia. Overall study: On average, sorted CD4+ and CD8+ cells gave approximately 3 ug of DNA.

This clonotype was seen a few times. The CDR3 extends over 11 amino acids. Germline V lookup: CDR1 KGHDR, CDR2 SFDVKD. V was cut by 6 bases and J by 2 bases, with 2 bases left in between. It was genomic DNA that served as the template for profiling TCR beta VDJ and CDR3. TCRdb fed the reads into MiXCR, producing one record per CDR3 protein. This table holds about 81,000 distinct CDR3 sequences, less than 60% found once. The chain has TRBV24-1 and TRBJ2-3; no definite D call. The sequence was obtained from a human donor in good health, serving as a control. Sequencing used sorted CD4+, CD8+, or CD8+CD57+ T cells (not recorded which) from PBMCs. CDR3 coding DNA: TGTGCCACCAGTCCCACAGATACGCAGTATTTT. Amino acids: CATSPTDTQYF.